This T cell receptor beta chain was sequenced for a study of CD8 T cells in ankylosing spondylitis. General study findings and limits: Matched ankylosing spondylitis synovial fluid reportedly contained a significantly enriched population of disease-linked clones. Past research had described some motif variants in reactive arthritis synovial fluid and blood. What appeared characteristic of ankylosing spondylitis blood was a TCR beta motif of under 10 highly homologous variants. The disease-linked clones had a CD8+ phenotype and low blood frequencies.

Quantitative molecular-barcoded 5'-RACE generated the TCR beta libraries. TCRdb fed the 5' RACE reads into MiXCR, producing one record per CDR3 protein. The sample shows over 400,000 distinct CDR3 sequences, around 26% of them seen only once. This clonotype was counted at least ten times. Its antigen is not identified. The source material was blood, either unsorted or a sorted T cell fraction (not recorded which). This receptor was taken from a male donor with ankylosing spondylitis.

DNA of the CDR3: TGTGCCAGCAGCCCCTCGCCAGGGGGCTATGGCTACACCTTC. Protein: CASSPSPGGYGYTF. V and J are TRBV3-1 and TRBJ1-2; 7 bases match TRBD1. The germline V gene encodes CDR1 LGHDT and CDR2 YNNKEL (reference sequence). CDR3 size: 14 residues. The J segment lost 4 bases and the V segment lost 4 bases, leaving 6 bases of the junction unmatched.